This record covers a single T cell receptor (beta chain). The record originates from a study of blood T cell repertoires in COVID-19. Study at large: The origin of the acute and convalescent COVID-19 samples was the United States, Italy and Spain. Nucleic acid was either cDNA or gDNA, and it came from T cells, B-cell-depleted T cells, or PBMCs.

Using immunoSEQ multiplex PCR, the repertoire was profiled, and TCRdb retains in-frame clones only, with some absent. The sample lists some 240,000 clones; around 83% were seen once. This CDR3 is 15 amino acids long. The V gene end was trimmed by 1 base and the J gene end by 6 bases; junction bases not matched to a gene: 6. In germline, CDR1 is SGHDT, CDR2 YYEEEE. The V and J genes are TRBV5-6 and TRBJ2-3; 9 bases agree with TRBD2. The sequence was obtained from a woman aged 60-75 years with active or convalescent COVID-19. Input material: peripheral blood. In DNA, the CDR3 is TGTGCCAGCAGCTTGACTAGCGGGTTTCCGGATACGCAGTATTTT. As protein: CASSLTSGFPDTQYF.